A selection of T cell receptor beta chains follows, all from one sample in a study of T cells after yellow fever vaccination. Each CDR3 protein gets one entry after TCRdb re-called the 5' RACE reads with MiXCR. The sample has some 340,000 distinct CDR3 sequences, 4.1% seen once; the top ten hold approximately 25%. The sample was PBMCs, taken 5 days after the yellow fever booster vaccination. Every receptor here comes from a man between 18 and 35 years old who received the YFV17D yellow fever vaccine. The CDR3 runs from the conserved cysteine through the conserved F or W. A D gene is named only where the DNA matches it firmly. Clone size is stated in some rows and not others, as once, few, many or a class when expanded.

>TRBV6-5|16|TRBJ2-1|many|TRBD2
TGTGCCAGCAGTTATTCAAGCGGGGGGACCTACAATGAGCAGTTCTTC
CASSYSSGGTYNEQFF
>TRBV24-1|15|TRBJ2-1|few|TRBD2
TGTGCCACCAGTGATTTGAGCGGGGGGGCCGGTGAGCAGTTCTTC
CATSDLSGGAGEQFF
>TRBV7-3|14|TRBJ2-4|many|.
TGTGCCAGCAGCTTAATGGGCAGTCAGGACATTCAGTACTTC
CASSLMGSQDIQYF
>TRBV15|17|TRBJ2-3|.|.
TGTGCCACCAGCAGAGATCGCAGGCCTTATAGCACAGATACGCAGTATTTT
CATSRDRRPYSTDTQYF
>TRBV7-2|13|TRBJ2-4|few|TRBD1
TGTGCCAGCAGCTTAGGACAGGGAGACATTCAGTACTTC
CASSLGQGDIQYF
>TRBV29-1|12|TRBJ2-1|many|.
TGCAGCGTTGAGGAGAGGGACTATGAGCAGTTCTTC
CSVEERDYEQFF
>TRBV4-3|15|TRBJ2-2|few|TRBD1
TGCGCCAGCAGCCACGACAGGGGGCGCTCCGGGGAGCTGTTTTTT
CASSHDRGRSGELFF
>TRBV20-1|15|TRBJ1-2|.|.
TGCAGTGCTAAAGTCTCAGGGAATGATAGCTATGGCTACACCTTC
CSAKVSGNDSYGYTF
>TRBV20-1|14|TRBJ2-7|few|TRBD2
TGCAGTGCTAGAGAAGCGGGGGGCTCCTACGAGCAGTACTTC
CSAREAGGSYEQYF
>TRBV7-2|15|TRBJ2-1|few|TRBD2
TGTGCCAGCAGCTTAAGACTAGCGGGGTACAATGAGCAGTTCTTC
CASSLRLAGYNEQFF
>TRBV2|13|TRBJ2-3|few|.
TGTGCCAGCCGGAGGGGGGGGCGAGATACGCAGTATTTT
CASRRGGRDTQYF
>TRBV12-3/TRBV12-4|16|TRBJ2-1|few|.
TGTGCCAGCTCTCGGGCGGGCGGGTACGCCTACAATGAGCAGTTCTTC
CASSRAGGYAYNEQFF
>TRBV4-3|16|TRBJ2-3|few|TRBD2
TGCGCCAGCAGCCAAGATTATGCGGGGGGGCTGTATACGCAGTATTTT
CASSQDYAGGLYTQYF
>TRBV7-9|8|TRBJ1-1|.|.
TGTGCCGGCAGTGAAGCTTTCTTT
CAGSEAFF
>TRBV6-1|13|TRBJ1-2|few|.
TGTGCCAGCAGTGAATTCGGGACCTATGGCTACACCTTC
CASSEFGTYGYTF
>TRBV7-9|15|TRBJ2-3|many|.
TGTGCCAGCAGCTCGGGGGTTACGAGCACAGATACGCAGTATTTT
CASSSGVTSTDTQYF
>TRBV4-3|17|TRBJ2-2|.|TRBD1
TGCGCCAGCAGCCTAAAAGGGGGCGCGGCTCCTCCCGGGGAGCTGTTTTTT
CASSLKGGAAPPGELFF
>TRBV7-6|16|TRBJ2-3|many|TRBD2
TGTGCCAGCAGGGCTCCAGCGGGGGGTCAGACAGATACGCAGTATTTT
CASRAPAGGQTDTQYF
>TRBV29-1|11|TRBJ1-1|.|.
TGCAGCGTTCCGAAGCACACTGAAGCTTTCTTT
CSVPKHTEAFF
>TRBV5-1|14|TRBJ2-7|.|.
TGCGCCAGCAGCTTGAGCAGCCCCGGGTACGAGCAGTACTTC
CASSLSSPGYEQYF
>TRBV7-2|16|TRBJ2-5|many|.
TGTGCCAGCAGCTTAGTTGACAGGCGTGTACAAGAGACCCAGTACTTC
CASSLVDRRVQETQYF
>TRBV10-3|15|TRBJ1-5|.|TRBD1
TGTGCCATCAGTGAGTCGACAGGGGGCACTCAGCCCCAGCATTTT
CAISESTGGTQPQHF
>TRBV5-1|13|TRBJ2-7|many|.
TGCGCCAGCAGCTTCGACCGACCTGGCGAGCAGTACTTC
CASSFDRPGEQYF
>TRBV5-1|17|TRBJ2-1|many|.
TGCGCCAGCAGCCGAACGGGCGGTGGGCTATCCTACAATGAGCAGTTCTTC
CASSRTGGGLSYNEQFF
>TRBV6-2/TRBV6-3|15|TRBJ2-1|many|TRBD2
TGTGCCAGCAGGTTCGGGGGGTACTCCTACAATGAGCAGTTCTTC
CASRFGGYSYNEQFF
>TRBV5-1|15|TRBJ2-1|many|TRBD2
TGCGCCAGCAGGTGGACTAGCGTTTCCTACAATGAGCAGTTCTTC
CASRWTSVSYNEQFF
>TRBV20-1|12|TRBJ1-2|.|TRBD1
TGCAGTGCCCATCAGGGGGCCGGCGGCTACACCTTC
CSAHQGAGGYTF
>TRBV7-2|13|TRBJ2-3|.|TRBD1
TGTGCCAGTGTACAGGGGGTCAGAGATACGCAGTATTTT
CASVQGVRDTQYF
>TRBV21-1|12|TRBJ1-5|.|.
TGTGCCTCCAAAGGGGCAGGGCAGCCCCAGCATTTT
CASKGAGQPQHF
>TRBV6-5|14|TRBJ2-5|few|.
TGTGCCAGCACTGCCTATGGACACCAAGAGACCCAGTACTTC
CASTAYGHQETQYF
>TRBV20-1|16|TRBJ1-1|few|.
TGCAGCCCCACGATCCCGCGATGGGGGGCGAACACTGAAGCTTTCTTT
CSPTIPRWGANTEAFF
>TRBV28|14|TRBJ2-2|few|.
TGTGCCAGTGTCTCGGTGGGGGACACCGGGGAGCTGTTTTTT
CASVSVGDTGELFF
>TRBV4-3|15|TRBJ2-3|few|.
TGCGCCAGCAGCCGGGCCCCGGGGATCGCAGATACGCAGTATTTT
CASSRAPGIADTQYF
>TRBV5-1|13|TRBJ1-3|.|.
TGCGCCAGCAGCTTGGAGGGGTCAAACACCATATATTTT
CASSLEGSNTIYF
>TRBV5-1|16|TRBJ2-3|many|TRBD1
TGCGCCAGCAGCTTGGGACAGGGGGCGAGCACAGATACGCAGTATTTT
CASSLGQGASTDTQYF
>TRBV5-4|13|TRBJ2-5|few|.
TGTGCCAGCAGCTTGGGGCTATCAGAGACCCAGTACTTC
CASSLGLSETQYF
>TRBV12-3/TRBV12-4|13|TRBJ2-7|.|.
TGTGCCAGCCAACTACCGGGGGCGGGGGAGCAGTACTTC
CASQLPGAGEQYF
>TRBV7-9|15|TRBJ2-1|.|TRBD2
TGTGCCAGCAGCGTCCTAGCGGGGGGGAGAAATGAGCAGTTCTTC
CASSVLAGGRNEQFF
>TRBV7-6|16|TRBJ2-4|many|.
TGTGCCAGCAGCTTAGCCGCGCGGTCAGCCAAAAACATTCAGTACTTC
CASSLAARSAKNIQYF
>TRBV7-2|11|TRBJ2-3|many|.
TGTGCCAGCAGCGCGACAGATACGCAGTATTTT
CASSATDTQYF
>TRBV12-5|16|TRBJ1-3|.|.
TGTGCACCACCCGCTAAAAAACATAGCTCTGGAAACACCATATATTTT
CAPPAKKHSSGNTIYF